The clone carrying this T cell receptor beta chain was counted a few times. The antigen is not known. The data belong to a study of T cells after yellow fever vaccination. Turning to the study itself: Fractions of limited cellularity were prepared by means of SMART-Seq v4 Ultra Low Input. Study observations and caveats: A small share of clonotypes appeared in both CD4 and CD8 compartments. Repertoires sorted by FACS could include abundant clonotypes that are contaminants from the bulk population.

For TCR, cDNA came from 5'RACE template switching, which added a universal primer site and UMIs. TCRdb reanalysed the 5' RACE reads using MiXCR and keeps one entry per CDR3 protein. The table has 620,000 or so distinct CDR3 sequences, about 12% seen once. V lost 4 bases and J lost 0, with 9 bases in between. The CDR3 loop spans 15 amino acids. CDR1 MNHEY and CDR2 SVGAGI come from the germline V gene. The TCR originated in a man in his thirties or forties who received the YFV17D yellow fever vaccine. The genes are TRBV6-5 and TRBJ2-2; perhaps TRBD2 as D (5 bases). The specimen was PBMCs, collected on the day of the yellow fever booster vaccination. CDR3 DNA sequence: TGTGCCAGCAGTTCTAGCCTTCCGAACACCGGGGAGCTGTTTTTT. As protein: CASSSSLPNTGELFF.